This T cell receptor beta chain was obtained from a study of vaccination and CD4 T cells after COVID-19. As to treatment: approximately 9-day PBMC culture with coronavirus spike peptide pools or control peptides (ViraFEST assay). Points on this clonotype: Its matching antigen is unknown.

This CDR3 has 14 residues. The V gene's germline CDR1 is SGHVS and CDR2 FNYEAQ. Trimming removed 4 bases at V and 3 bases at J, with 10 bases between. Oncomine TCR Beta short-read sequencing was applied to DNA from cultured CD4+ T cells. TCRdb re-analysed the PCR reads in MiXCR, keeping a single row per CDR3 protein. The profile shows about 8,900 distinct CDR3 sequences, around 64% of them singletons. The chain employs TRBV7-6 and TRBJ1-3; D unresolved. What was sequenced was CD4+ T cells from blood, cultured in vitro. The receptor comes from a human donor who had recovered from COVID-19. In DNA, the CDR3 is TGTGCCAGCAGCTCCCCGGCTCGTGGAAACACCATATATTTT. This gives the protein CASSSPARGNTIYF.